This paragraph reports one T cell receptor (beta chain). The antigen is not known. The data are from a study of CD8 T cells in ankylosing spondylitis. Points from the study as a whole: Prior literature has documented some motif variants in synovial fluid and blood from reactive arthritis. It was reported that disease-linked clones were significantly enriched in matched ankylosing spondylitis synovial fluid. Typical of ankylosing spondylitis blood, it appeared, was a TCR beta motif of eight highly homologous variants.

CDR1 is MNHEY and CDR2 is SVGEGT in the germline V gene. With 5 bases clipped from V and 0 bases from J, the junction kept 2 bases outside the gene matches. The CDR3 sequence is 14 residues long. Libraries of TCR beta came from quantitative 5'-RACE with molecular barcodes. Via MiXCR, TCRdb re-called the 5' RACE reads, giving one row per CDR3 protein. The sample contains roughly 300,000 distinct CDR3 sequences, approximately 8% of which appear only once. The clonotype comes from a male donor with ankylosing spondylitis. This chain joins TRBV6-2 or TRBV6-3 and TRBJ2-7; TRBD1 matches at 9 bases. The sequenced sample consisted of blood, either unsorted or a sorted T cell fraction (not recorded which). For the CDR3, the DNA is TGTGCCAGCAGTGGGGACAGGGACTCCTACGAGCAGTACTTC. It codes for CASSGDRDSYEQYF.